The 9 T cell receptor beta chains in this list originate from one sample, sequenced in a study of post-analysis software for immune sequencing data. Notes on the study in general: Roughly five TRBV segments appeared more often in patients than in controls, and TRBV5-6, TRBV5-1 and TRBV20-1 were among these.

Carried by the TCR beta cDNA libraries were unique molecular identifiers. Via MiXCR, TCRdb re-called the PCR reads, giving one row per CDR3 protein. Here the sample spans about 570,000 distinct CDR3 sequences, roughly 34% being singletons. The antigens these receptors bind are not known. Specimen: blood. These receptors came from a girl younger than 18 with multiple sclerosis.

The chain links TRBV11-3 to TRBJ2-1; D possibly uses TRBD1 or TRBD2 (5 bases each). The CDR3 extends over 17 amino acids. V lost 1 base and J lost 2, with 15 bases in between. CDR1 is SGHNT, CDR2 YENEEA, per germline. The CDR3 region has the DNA TGTGCCAGCAGCTTAGCGAGGGGTGATTATCCCTACAATGAGCAGTTCTTC. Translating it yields CASSLARGDYPYNEQFF.

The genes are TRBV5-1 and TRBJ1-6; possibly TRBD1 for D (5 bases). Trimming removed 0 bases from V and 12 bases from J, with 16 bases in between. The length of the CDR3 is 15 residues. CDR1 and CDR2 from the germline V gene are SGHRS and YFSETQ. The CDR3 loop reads CASSLDGTSSEPLHF. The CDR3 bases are TGCGCCAGCAGCTTGGATGGGACCTCAAGCGAACCCCTCCACTTT.

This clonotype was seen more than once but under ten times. DNA of the CDR3: TGTGCCAGCAGCTCCGGGTGGACCTATGGCTACACCTTC. Protein product: CASSSGWTYGYTF. The chain employs TRBV7-9 and TRBJ1-2; D gene uncertain. The CDR3 runs to 13 residues. Germline CDR1 SEHNR, CDR2 FQNEAQ (reference sequence). V was cut by 4 bases and J by 4 bases, with 10 bases left in between.

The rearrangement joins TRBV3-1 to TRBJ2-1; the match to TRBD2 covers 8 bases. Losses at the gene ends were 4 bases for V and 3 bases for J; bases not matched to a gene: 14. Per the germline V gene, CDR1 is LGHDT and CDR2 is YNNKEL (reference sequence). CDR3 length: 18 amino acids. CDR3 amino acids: CASSRPILERGIYNEQFF. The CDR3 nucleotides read TGTGCCAGCAGCCGACCTATTTTAGAGCGGGGGATCTACAATGAGCAGTTCTTC.

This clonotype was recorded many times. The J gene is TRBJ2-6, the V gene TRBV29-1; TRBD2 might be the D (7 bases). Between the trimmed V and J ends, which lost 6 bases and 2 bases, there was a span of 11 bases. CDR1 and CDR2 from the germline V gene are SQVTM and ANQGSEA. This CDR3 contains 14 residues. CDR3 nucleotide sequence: TGCAGCGTGTTCGGGGGGCCTGGGGCCAACGTCCTGACTTTC. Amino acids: CSVFGGPGANVLTF.

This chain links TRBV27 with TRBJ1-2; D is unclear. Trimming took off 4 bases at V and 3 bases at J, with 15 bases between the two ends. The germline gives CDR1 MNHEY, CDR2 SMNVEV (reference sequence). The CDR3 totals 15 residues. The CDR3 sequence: CASSSLFPRYYGYTF. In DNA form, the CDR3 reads TGTGCCAGCAGTTCATTGTTCCCTAGGTACTATGGCTACACCTTC.

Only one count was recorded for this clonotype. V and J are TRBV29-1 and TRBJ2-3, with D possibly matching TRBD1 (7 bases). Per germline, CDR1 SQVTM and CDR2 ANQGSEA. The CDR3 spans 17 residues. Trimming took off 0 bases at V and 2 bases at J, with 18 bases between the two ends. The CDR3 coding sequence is TGCAGCGTTGAAGATCCGGGCGGCAGGGGGGCCACAGATACGCAGTATTTT. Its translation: CSVEDPGGRGATDTQYF.

This chain's CDR3 is CSARDLGTTYEQYF. Written as DNA, the CDR3 is TGCAGTGCTAGAGATCTCGGGACTACCTACGAGCAGTACTTC. V usage is TRBV20-1 and J usage is TRBJ2-7; 7 nucleotides match TRBD2. The CDR3 is 14 amino acids. CDR1 DFQATT and CDR2 SNEGSKA come from the germline V gene (reference sequence). V lost 0 bases to trimming and J lost 2 bases; unmatched junction nucleotides: 4.

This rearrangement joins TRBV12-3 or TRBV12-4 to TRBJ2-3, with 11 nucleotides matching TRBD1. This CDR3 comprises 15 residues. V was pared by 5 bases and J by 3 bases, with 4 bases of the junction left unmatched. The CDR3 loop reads CASSRGQGGTDTQYF. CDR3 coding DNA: TGTGCCAGCAGTCGGGGACAGGGGGGAACAGATACGCAGTATTTT.